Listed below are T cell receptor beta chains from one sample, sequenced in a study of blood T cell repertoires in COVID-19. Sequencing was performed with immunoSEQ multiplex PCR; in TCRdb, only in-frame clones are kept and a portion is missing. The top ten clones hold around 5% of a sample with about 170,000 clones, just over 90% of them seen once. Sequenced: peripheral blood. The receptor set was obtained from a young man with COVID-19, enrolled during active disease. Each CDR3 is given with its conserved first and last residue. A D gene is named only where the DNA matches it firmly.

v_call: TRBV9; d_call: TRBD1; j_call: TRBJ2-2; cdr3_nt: TGTGCCAGCAGCCCGAGGACAGGGGGCTTGGGGGAGCTGTTTTTT; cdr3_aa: CASSPRTGGLGELFF
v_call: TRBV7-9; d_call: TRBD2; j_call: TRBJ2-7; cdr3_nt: TGTGCCAGCAGCCCCCGACTAGCTAGAGACAACGAGCAGTACTTC; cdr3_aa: CASSPRLARDNEQYF
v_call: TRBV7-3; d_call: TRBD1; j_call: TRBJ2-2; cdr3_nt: TGTGCCAGCAGCTCCACAGGGGGCGAATTAACCGGGGAGCTGTTTTTT; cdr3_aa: CASSSTGGELTGELFF
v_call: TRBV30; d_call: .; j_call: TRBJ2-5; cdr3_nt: TGTGCCTGGAGGGCCCTGGGGGGGGCAGAGACCCAGTACTTC; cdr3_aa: CAWRALGGAETQYF
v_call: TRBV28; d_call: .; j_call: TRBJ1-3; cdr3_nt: TGTGCCAGCAGTGCCGACAGTTACTCTGGAAACACCATATATTTT; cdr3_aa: CASSADSYSGNTIYF
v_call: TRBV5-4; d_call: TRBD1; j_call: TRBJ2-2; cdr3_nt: TGTGCCAGCAGCGCGCACAGGGGGCGTATGAACACCGGGGAGCTGTTTTTT; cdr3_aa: CASSAHRGRMNTGELFF
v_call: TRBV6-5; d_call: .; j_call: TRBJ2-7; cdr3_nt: TGTGCCAGCAGTTGGGGAAAGAGCGGACCCTACGAGCAGTACTTC; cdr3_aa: CASSWGKSGPYEQYF
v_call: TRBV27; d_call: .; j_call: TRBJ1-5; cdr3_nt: TGTGCCAGCAGTTCCTTGGGGGCGGCGTTGGATCAGCCCCAGCATTTT; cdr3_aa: CASSSLGAALDQPQHF
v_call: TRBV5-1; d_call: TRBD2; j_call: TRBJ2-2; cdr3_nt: TGCGCCAGCAGCTTGACTAGCGGGGCTACCGGGGAGCTGTTTTTT; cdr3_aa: CASSLTSGATGELFF
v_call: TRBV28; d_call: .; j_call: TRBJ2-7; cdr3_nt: TGTGCCAGCAGCCTCGTTCCGTACGAGCAGTACTTC; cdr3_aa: CASSLVPYEQYF